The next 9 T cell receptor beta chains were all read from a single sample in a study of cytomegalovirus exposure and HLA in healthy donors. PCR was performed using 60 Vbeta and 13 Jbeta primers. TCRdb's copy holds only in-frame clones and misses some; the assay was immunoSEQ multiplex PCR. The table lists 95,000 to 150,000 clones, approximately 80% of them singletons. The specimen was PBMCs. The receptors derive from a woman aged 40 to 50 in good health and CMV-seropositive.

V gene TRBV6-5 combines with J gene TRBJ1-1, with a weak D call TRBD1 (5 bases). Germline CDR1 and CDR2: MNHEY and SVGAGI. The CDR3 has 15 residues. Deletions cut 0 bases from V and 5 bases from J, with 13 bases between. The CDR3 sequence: CASSYSPQGSTEAFF. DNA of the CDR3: TGTGCCAGCAGTTACTCTCCGCAGGGATCGACTGAAGCTTTCTTT.

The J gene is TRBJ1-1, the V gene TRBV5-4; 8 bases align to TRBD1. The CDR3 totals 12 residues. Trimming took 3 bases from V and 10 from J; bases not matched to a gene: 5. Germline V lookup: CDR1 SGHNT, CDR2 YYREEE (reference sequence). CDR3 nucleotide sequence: TGTGCCAGCAGCTACGGACAGGGCAGAGCTTTCTTT. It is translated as CASSYGQGRAFF.

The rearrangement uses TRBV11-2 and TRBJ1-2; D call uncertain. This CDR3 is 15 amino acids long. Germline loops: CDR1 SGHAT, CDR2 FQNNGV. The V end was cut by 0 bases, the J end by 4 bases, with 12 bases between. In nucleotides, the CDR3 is TGTGCCAGCAGCTTAGATCAGAAAGGAGTCTATGGCTACACCTTC. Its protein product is CASSLDQKGVYGYTF.

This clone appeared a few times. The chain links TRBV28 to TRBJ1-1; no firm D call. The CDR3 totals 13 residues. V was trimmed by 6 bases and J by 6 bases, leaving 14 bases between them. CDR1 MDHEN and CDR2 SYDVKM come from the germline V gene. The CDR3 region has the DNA TGTGCCAGCAGCCGGTCTCACGGGTCTGAAGCTTTCTTT. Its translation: CASSRSHGSEAFF. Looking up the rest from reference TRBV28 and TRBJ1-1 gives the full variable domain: DVKVTQSSRYLVKRTGEKVFLECVQDMDHENMFWYRQDPGLGLRLIYFSYDVKMKEKGDIPEGYSVSREKKERFSLILESASTNQTSMYLCASSRSHGSEAFFGQGTRLTVV.

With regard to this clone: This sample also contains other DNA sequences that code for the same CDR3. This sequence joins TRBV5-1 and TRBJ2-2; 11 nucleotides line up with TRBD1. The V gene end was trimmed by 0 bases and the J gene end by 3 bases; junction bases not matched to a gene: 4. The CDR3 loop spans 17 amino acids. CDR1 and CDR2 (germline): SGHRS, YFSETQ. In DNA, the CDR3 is TGCGCCAGCAGCTTGGGGACAGGGGGCGCGGACACCGGGGAGCTGTTTTTT. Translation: CASSLGTGGADTGELFF.

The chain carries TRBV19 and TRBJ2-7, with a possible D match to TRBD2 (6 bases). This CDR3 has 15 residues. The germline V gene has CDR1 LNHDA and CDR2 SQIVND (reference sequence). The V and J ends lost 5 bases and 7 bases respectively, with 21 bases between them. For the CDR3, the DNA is TGTGCCAGTAGTCCGTCGCCGCTAGCGAACTCGGAGCAGTACTTC. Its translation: CASSPSPLANSEQYF.

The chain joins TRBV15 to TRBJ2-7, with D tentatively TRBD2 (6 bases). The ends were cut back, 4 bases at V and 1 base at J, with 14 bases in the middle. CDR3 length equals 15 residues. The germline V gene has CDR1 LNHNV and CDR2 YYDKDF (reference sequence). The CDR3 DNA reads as TGTGCCACCAGCACACTGCGGGGATCGTCCTACGAGCAGTACTTC. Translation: CATSTLRGSSYEQYF.

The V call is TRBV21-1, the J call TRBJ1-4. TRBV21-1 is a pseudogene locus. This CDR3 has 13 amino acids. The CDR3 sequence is CASSNKADEKLFF. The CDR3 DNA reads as TGTGCCAGCAGCAATAAGGCGGATGAAAAACTGTTTTTT.

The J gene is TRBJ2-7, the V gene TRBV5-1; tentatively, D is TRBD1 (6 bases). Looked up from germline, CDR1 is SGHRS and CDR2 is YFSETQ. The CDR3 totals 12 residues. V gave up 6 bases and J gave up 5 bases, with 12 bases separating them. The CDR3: CASNTGFDEQYF. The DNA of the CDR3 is TGCGCCAGCAACACAGGGTTCGACGAGCAGTACTTC.